This TCR beta chain comes out of a study of beta chain features in type 1 diabetes. The study's findings and limits: Shortening that was moderate but significant affected the TCRB CDR3s of Type 1 diabetes patients in all four CD4+ subsets.

CDR3 length: 12 amino acids. The V and J ends lost 11 bases and 3 bases respectively, with 12 bases between them. The germline V gene has CDR1 SNHLY and CDR2 FYNNEI. Isolated RNA was reverse transcribed in full, so expressed TCRB transcripts were sequenced. Clones were read by immunoSEQ multiplex PCR, and TCRdb kept only the in-frame ones, dropping some. Of roughly 260,000 clones detected, approximately 11% appear once; the ten largest clones hold approximately 0.015%. The table lists this clone with a few counts. Its cognate antigen is unknown. The V call is TRBV2, the J call TRBJ2-3; D possibly corresponds to TRBD1 (5 bases). This sequence originates from a man younger than 45 with type 1 diabetes. The sequenced material came from naive CD4+ T cells from blood. The CDR3 bases are TGTGCCGGGGCCCCTTTGACAGATACGCAGTATTTT. Translated, it gives CAGAPLTDTQYF.